What follows are 31 T cell receptor beta chains derived from one specimen sequenced in a study of T cell repertoires in cytomegalovirus infection (dated by TCRdb to about 2019). Explained via the paper, the treatment or condition label denotes: in vitro stimulation with specific CMV peptide epitopes to enrich CMV-specific T cells. Their target antigens are unknown. The instrument given in TCRdb is Illumina HiSeq 1500. Using fastp trimming at Q25 and MiXCR clonotype assembly, TCRdb reanalyzed the public sequencing data and kept in-frame beta chains. Each CDR3 protein gets just one entry, which takes the most common genes and DNA from the rows behind it. A total of more than 250,000 distinct CDR3 sequences appear in this sample, around 25% of them only once. The ten largest clones represent about 14% of the sample. The specimen comprised cultured PBMCs, sampled from culture after CMV antigen stimulation. All receptors come from a human donor in good health (CMV status not recorded). Some clones in this sample may be carry-over from other donors' samples.

This chain connects TRBV12-3 or TRBV12-4 to TRBJ2-7, with 8 nucleotides matching TRBD1. This CDR3 region has 12 residues. V dropped 6 bases and J dropped 6; count of bases not matched to a gene: 4. CDR3 amino acids: CASSRGQGEQYF. In nucleotides, the CDR3 is TGTGCCAGCAGCAGAGGACAGGGCGAGCAGTACTTC.

This chain uses TRBV5-1 with TRBJ1-3; D uncertain. V dropped 4 bases and J dropped 2 bases, with 19 bases sitting between them. The germline V gene encodes CDR1 SGHRS and CDR2 YFSETQ. This CDR3 contains 17 residues. CDR3 DNA sequence: TGCGCCAGCAGCCCGAGATCCGCTTCGGGTCCTGGAAACACCATATATTTT. This sequence encodes CASSPRSASGPGNTIYF.

This clonotype was detected only a few times. The chain employs TRBV6-6 and TRBJ2-2, with 7 bases matching TRBD2. The junction had 5 bases not matched to a gene; V was cut back by 2 bases and J by 2 bases. This CDR3 has 16 amino acids. Germline CDR1 reads MNHNY; CDR2 reads SVGAGI (reference sequence). DNA for the CDR3: TGTGCCAGCAGTTACCGGGCGGGAGAAAACACCGGGGAGCTGTTTTTT. Encoded protein: CASSYRAGENTGELFF.

This rearrangement joins TRBV9 to TRBJ1-2; TRBD1 agrees at 9 bases. V was pared by 3 bases and J by 0 bases, with 6 bases of the junction left unmatched. CDR1 and CDR2 from the germline V gene are SGDLS and YYNGEE. This CDR3 contains 16 residues. CDR3 amino acids: CASSGDRQGANYGYTF. CDR3 bases: TGTGCCAGCAGCGGAGACAGACAGGGGGCTAACTATGGCTACACCTTC.

This clonotype was seen repeatedly, ten times or more. This sequence joins TRBV24-1 and TRBJ2-1; D is perhaps TRBD1 or TRBD2 (5 bases each). The CDR3 sequence is 15 residues long. V was shortened by 3 bases and J by 8 bases, with 16 bases between the two germline ends. Per germline, CDR1 KGHDR and CDR2 SFDVKD. This CDR3 is CATSDPDGANDEQFF. The CDR3 DNA is TGTGCCACCAGTGATCCGGACGGGGCTAATGATGAGCAGTTCTTC.

This chain joins TRBV5-8 and TRBJ2-1; 9 bases align to TRBD1. V dropped 3 bases and J dropped 5; count of bases not matched to a gene: 6. The CDR3 length is 15 residues. Germline CDR1 reads SGHTS; CDR2 reads YDEGEE. CDR3 DNA: TGTGCCAGCAGCTCCAGGACAGGGGTCGACAATGAGCAGTTCTTC. Translation: CASSSRTGVDNEQFF.

For this clonotype: A clone one base away is much larger, so this may be a read error. The chain uses TRBV11-1 and TRBJ2-5; no definite D call. The CDR3 totals 15 residues. From germline, CDR1 is SGHAT and CDR2 FQDESV (reference sequence). CDR3 region: CASSKALGYQENQYF. The CDR3 DNA reads as TGTGCCAGCAGTAAGGCCCTCGGGTACCAAGAGAACCAGTACTTC.

This chain uses TRBV6-1 with TRBJ2-1; 13 bases agree with TRBD2. CDR1 is MNHNS, CDR2 SASEGT, per germline. CDR3 size: 16 residues. Germline trimming cut 2 bases from V and 8 bases from J; bases unmatched to any gene: 6. CDR3 nucleotide sequence: TGTGCCAGCAGTGAATGGACTAGCGGGAGTTTTGATGAGCAGTTCTTC. This translates into CASSEWTSGSFDEQFF.

The chain employs TRBV15 and TRBJ2-1; D unclear. Per germline, CDR1 LNHNV and CDR2 YYDKDF (reference sequence). The CDR3 runs to 15 residues. Trimming shortened V by 0 bases and J by 8 bases, and 14 bases separated the two germline ends. The DNA of the CDR3 is TGTGCCACCAGCAGAGATCAGCCGTTTGTAGATGAGCAGTTCTTC. Translation: CATSRDQPFVDEQFF.

This clonotype was observed at least ten times. The chain carries TRBV7-2 and TRBJ1-4; D is uncertain. The CDR3 is 16 residues long. In germline, CDR1 is SGHTA, CDR2 FQGNSA. V was clipped by 2 bases and J by 3 bases, with 13 bases between them. The CDR3 nucleotides are TGTGCCAGCAGCTTATATCGGGCAGGATCTAATGAAAAACTGTTTTTT. It yields the protein CASSLYRAGSNEKLFF.

The rearrangement joins TRBV6-2 or TRBV6-3 to TRBJ2-7, with 7 bases matching TRBD1. The germline gives CDR1 MNHEY, CDR2 SVGEGT. V lost 5 bases and J lost 1; bases outside the gene matches: 8. The CDR3 loop spans 15 amino acids. CDR3 amino acids: CASSRDSGSSYEQYV. The CDR3 DNA follows: TGTGCCAGCAGTCGGGACAGCGGTTCATCCTACGAGCAGTACGTC.

This clonotype has ten or more counts. The chain uses TRBV7-2 and TRBJ2-1; D is perhaps TRBD2 (6 bases). Germline CDR1 is SGHTA and CDR2 is FQGNSA. Trimming cost V 4 bases and J 4 bases, with 17 bases left between them. CDR3 length equals 16 residues. The CDR3 is CASSYQSGSWYNEQFF. The CDR3 region has the DNA TGTGCCAGCAGCTACCAAAGCGGGTCTTGGTACAATGAGCAGTTCTTC.

This clonotype was counted ten times or more. The rearrangement uses TRBV7-3 and TRBJ2-2, with D perhaps assigned TRBD1 or TRBD2 (5 bases each). Germline V gene lookup returns CDR1 SGHTA and CDR2 FQGTGA. V was pared by 6 bases and J by 2 bases, with 10 bases between. The CDR3 covers 14 residues. DNA for the CDR3: TGTGCCAGCAGTTCGGGACCAAACACCGGGGAGCTGTTTTTT. Its translation is CASSSGPNTGELFF.

This clonotype was recorded at least ten times. The genes are TRBV7-2 and TRBJ2-1, with 15 bases lining up with TRBD2. This CDR3 region has 16 residues. Germline CDR1 reads SGHTA; CDR2 reads FQGNSA. The V gene end was trimmed by 5 bases and the J gene end by 5 bases; junction bases not matched to a gene: 4. The CDR3 nucleotides are TGTGCCAGCAGCCCTGGACTAGCGGGAGGGCACAATGAGCAGTTCTTC. Amino acid sequence: CASSPGLAGGHNEQFF.

This sequence joins TRBV20-1 and TRBJ2-7; 7 bases agree with TRBD2. The CDR3 is 14 residues long. CDR1 is DFQATT, CDR2 SNEGSKA, per germline (reference sequence). V was clipped by 6 bases and J by 6 bases; unmatched bases: 14. The CDR3 DNA sequence: TGCAGTGCCGAGTGGGGCGGGAGTGTAGTCGAGCAGTACTTC. It is translated as CSAEWGGSVVEQYF.

This clonotype occurred once. The rearrangement uses TRBV10-3 and TRBJ2-3; D remains unclear. Trimming cost V 4 bases and J 2 bases, with 7 bases left between them. This CDR3 spans 13 amino acids. The V gene's germline CDR1 is ENHRY and CDR2 SYGVKD. The CDR3 loop reads CAISGEYTDTQYF. The CDR3 region has the DNA TGTGCCATCAGTGGAGAATACACAGATACGCAGTATTTT.

The chain employs TRBV29-1 and TRBJ2-1; 7 nucleotides line up with TRBD2. Germline CDR1 is SQVTM and CDR2 is ANQGSEA. CDR3 size: 14 residues. V was clipped by 3 bases and J by 2 bases; unmatched bases: 4. CDR3 amino acids: CSVDVLAAYNEQFF. As DNA, the CDR3 is TGCAGCGTTGATGTTCTAGCGGCCTACAATGAGCAGTTCTTC.

This chain links TRBV5-1 with TRBJ2-1, with D tentatively TRBD2 (5 bases). The CDR3 extends over 16 amino acids. Germline lookup yields CDR1 SGHRS and CDR2 YFSETQ. V dropped 4 bases and J dropped 0 bases, with 14 bases sitting between them. This CDR3 is CASSLLSGNSYNEQFF. Written as DNA, the CDR3 is TGCGCCAGCAGCCTACTGAGCGGAAACTCCTACAATGAGCAGTTCTTC.

This clonotype has only a few counts. CDR3 loop: CASSGQENEKLFF. The CDR3 bases are TGTGCCAGTAGTGGACAGGAAAATGAAAAACTGTTTTTT. The V call is TRBV19, the J call TRBJ1-4; 7 bases line up with TRBD1. CDR3 length: 13 amino acids. V was pared by 5 bases and J by 5 bases, with 2 bases of the junction left unmatched. CDR1 and CDR2 (germline): LNHDA, SQIVND (reference sequence).

This chain's CDR3 is CSAGTGYGYTF. In nucleotides, the CDR3 is TGCAGTGCTGGGACAGGCTATGGCTACACCTTC. J is TRBJ1-2 and V is TRBV20-1; TRBD1 aligns across 8 bases. J gave up 4 bases and V 5 bases, and 0 bases lay outside the gene matches. Germline CDR1 reads DFQATT; CDR2 reads SNEGSKA (reference sequence). CDR3 size: 11 residues.

This clonotype was counted a few times. CDR3 in amino acids: CAIRSQRQGFTGELFF. In DNA, the CDR3 is TGTGCCATCAGGAGCCAAAGACAGGGTTTCACCGGGGAGCTGTTTTTT. The chain carries TRBV10-3 and TRBJ2-2, with TRBD1 matching over 7 bases. Germline lookup yields CDR1 ENHRY and CDR2 SYGVKD. There are 16 residues in the CDR3. Unmatched junction bases numbered 11, after V lost 6 bases and J lost 4 bases.

This sequence joins TRBV12-3 or TRBV12-4 and TRBJ2-1; D remains ambiguous. Trimming cost V 2 bases and J 0 bases, with 20 bases left between them. The CDR3 has 19 amino acids. CDR3 region: CASSLHIPYSKSSYNEQFF. In nucleotides, the CDR3 is TGTGCCAGCAGTTTACATATCCCGTATTCTAAAAGCTCCTACAATGAGCAGTTCTTC.

The chain uses TRBV7-3 and TRBJ2-1, with 15 bases fitting TRBD2. CDR1 and CDR2 from the germline V gene are SGHTA and FQGTGA. The trim removed 5 bases at V and 10 bases at J, leaving 6 bases unmatched. This CDR3 region has 15 residues. The CDR3: CASSATGTSGREQFF. CDR3 sequence (DNA): TGTGCCAGCAGCGCTACCGGGACTAGCGGGAGGGAGCAGTTCTTC.

The sample holds a few counts of this clonotype. The gene calls are TRBV4-2 and TRBJ2-5, with 13 positions matching TRBD2. Germline V gene sequence: CDR1 LGHNA, CDR2 YNFKEQ. Trimming took 0 bases from V and 5 from J; bases not matched to a gene: 3. This CDR3 has 16 residues. In DNA, the CDR3 is TGTGCCAGCAGCCAAGATGGGACTAGCGGGACTGAGACCCAGTACTTC. This sequence encodes CASSQDGTSGTETQYF.

This clonotype was seen at least ten times. J is TRBJ1-6 and V is TRBV12-3 or TRBV12-4; tentative D call: TRBD1 (6 bases). Deletions cut 6 bases from V and 6 bases from J, with 15 bases between. This CDR3 is built from 15 residues. Here the CDR3 DNA reads TGTGCCAGCAGCCCCGGCCCAGGGGTTAATTCACCCCTCCACTTT. Encoded protein: CASSPGPGVNSPLHF.

Details on this clonotype: This clone may be a read error of a much larger clone one base away. V and J are TRBV7-2 and TRBJ2-7; the D is unclear. The CDR3 runs 12 residues. V was trimmed by 3 bases and J by 1 base, leaving 4 bases between them. The germline CDR1 and CDR2 sequences are SGHTA and FQGNSA. CDR3 nucleotides: TGTGCCAGCAGCTTCCTGTCCTACGAGCAGTACTTC. This codes for CASSFLSYEQYF.

The V and J genes are TRBV11-1 and TRBJ2-3; 7 bases map to TRBD2. The CDR3 has 15 residues. CDR1 and CDR2 (germline): SGHAT, FQDESV (reference sequence). V lost 7 bases, J lost 4 bases, and 11 bases stayed unmatched. DNA of the CDR3: TGTGCCAGCACTCCAGAGGCGGGAGCCGCAGATACGCAGTATTTT. As protein: CASTPEAGAADTQYF. Full variable domain (outside the CDR3, taken from reference TRBV11-1 and TRBJ2-3): EAEVAQSPRYKITEKSQAVAFWCDPISGHATLYWYRQILGQGPELLVQFQDESVVDDSQLPKDRFSAERLKGVDSTLKIQPAELGDSAMYLCASTPEAGAADTQYFGPGTRLTVL.

This clonotype was detected a few times. The V call is TRBV29-1, the J call TRBJ1-2; D gene uncertain. The CDR3 is 13 amino acids. Per the germline V gene, CDR1 is SQVTM and CDR2 is ANQGSEA. Deletions cut 1 base from V and 7 bases from J, with 13 bases between. For the CDR3, the DNA is TGCAGCGTTGAAGCAATGGGGATATTTGGCTACACCTTC. Its translation: CSVEAMGIFGYTF.

V usage is TRBV19 and J usage is TRBJ2-1, with a possible D match to TRBD2 (5 bases). Germline-derived CDR1 and CDR2 are LNHDA and SQIVND (reference sequence). CDR3 length: 14 amino acids. V was clipped by 5 bases and J by 1 base, with 9 bases between them. The DNA for the CDR3 is TGTGCCAGTAGTGACTATACTTCCTACAATGAGCAGTTCTTC. Protein: CASSDYTSYNEQFF.

The chain links TRBV27 to TRBJ1-4; perhaps TRBD1 as D (5 bases). CDR1 and CDR2 (germline): MNHEY, SMNVEV (reference sequence). There are 15 residues in the CDR3. Deletions cut 3 bases from V and 5 bases from J, with 13 bases between. CDR3 loop: CASSFYGAGNEKLFF. The DNA for the CDR3 is TGTGCCAGCAGTTTTTACGGGGCGGGGAATGAAAAACTGTTTTTT.

The chain recombines TRBV7-2 with TRBJ2-1, with 11 positions matching TRBD2. V gave up 1 base and J gave up 8 bases; unmatched junction bases: 7. CDR1 is SGHTA and CDR2 is FQGNSA in the germline V gene. The CDR3 loop spans 16 amino acids. The CDR3 reads CASSLVAGGSRDEQFF. DNA of the CDR3: TGTGCCAGCAGCTTAGTAGCGGGGGGGAGCCGGGATGAGCAGTTCTTC.